This T cell receptor beta chain was captured in a study of vaccination and CD4 T cells after COVID-19. Treatment denoted: approximately 9-day PBMC culture with coronavirus spike peptide pools or control peptides (ViraFEST assay). Some 2.2 million PBMCs per well were cultured with roughly 10 IU/ml IL-2 and approximately 10 ug/ml peptide pools. The Oncomine TCR Beta short-read assay was applied to DNA of cultured CD4+ T cells. TCRdb recomputed calls from the PCR reads with MiXCR, one row per CDR3 protein. The repertoire holds about 25,000 distinct CDR3 sequences, with 49% as singletons. V lost 6 bases and J lost 5; bases outside the gene matches: 7. From germline, CDR1 is MDHEN and CDR2 SYDVKM. There are 14 residues in the CDR3. This clonotype occurred a few times. Its antigen is unknown. Study results and caveats: Convalescent patients had a median roughly 87% of reactive clones appearing only post-vaccination.

This sequence joins TRBV28 and TRBJ1-1, with TRBD1 matching 9 bases. The sequence derives from a human donor who had recovered from COVID-19. Source material: CD4+ T cells from blood, cultured in vitro. CDR3 in DNA: TGTGCCAGCAGCCGCGGGACAGGGAATACTGAAGCTTTCTTT. Protein: CASSRGTGNTEAFF.